These T cell receptor beta chains were read from a single sample in a study of blood T cell repertoires in COVID-19. Method: immunoSEQ multiplex PCR; TCRdb's copy keeps in-frame clones and lacks some. The sample holds 200,000 to 250,000 clones, approximately 90% seen once. Sequencing used PBMCs or T cells enriched from blood (not recorded which). These receptors were taken from a woman in her forties with acute COVID-19. CDR3s include the opening cysteine and the closing phenylalanine or tryptophan. Each record gives: CDR3 protein, CDR3 DNA, J gene, V gene, clone size, D gene. A D gene is named only where the DNA matches it firmly. Clone size is not always given. Where it is, it says once, few, many or a class for expanded clones.

cdr3_aa: CASSHGGGALEAFF
cdr3_nt: TGCGCCAGCAGTCATGGGGGGGGAGCCCTTGAAGCTTTCTTT
j_call: TRBJ1-1
v_call: TRBV10-2
clone_size: NA
d_call: NA

cdr3_aa: CASSFRAGKTEAFF
cdr3_nt: TGTGCCAGCAGCTTCCGGGCAGGGAAGACTGAAGCTTTCTTT
j_call: TRBJ1-1
v_call: TRBV11-2
clone_size: once
d_call: NA

cdr3_aa: CASSDETGGAGQPQHF
cdr3_nt: TGTGCCAGCAGCGACGAGACAGGGGGAGCAGGGCAGCCCCAGCATTTT
j_call: TRBJ1-5
v_call: TRBV4-2
clone_size: NA
d_call: TRBD1

cdr3_aa: CASSFQGNYGYTF
cdr3_nt: TGTGCCAGCAGCTTCCAGGGGAACTATGGCTACACCTTC
j_call: TRBJ1-2
v_call: TRBV13
clone_size: NA
d_call: NA

cdr3_aa: CASSVSGTVSNSPLHF
cdr3_nt: TGTGCCAGCAGCGTCTCCGGGACAGTTTCTAATTCACCCCTCCACTTT
j_call: TRBJ1-6
v_call: TRBV9
clone_size: NA
d_call: TRBD1

cdr3_aa: CAISESAGYNSPLHF
cdr3_nt: TGTGCCATCAGTGAGTCGGCAGGCTATAATTCACCCCTCCACTTT
j_call: TRBJ1-6
v_call: TRBV10-3
clone_size: NA
d_call: NA

cdr3_aa: CASSSSWGQRNEKLFF
cdr3_nt: TGTGCCAGTAGTAGTTCGTGGGGACAGAGAAATGAAAAACTGTTTTTT
j_call: TRBJ1-4
v_call: TRBV19
clone_size: NA
d_call: TRBD1

cdr3_aa: CASSLVGAGRTEAFF
cdr3_nt: TGTGCCAGCAGCTTGGTAGGGGCAGGGCGAACTGAAGCTTTCTTT
j_call: TRBJ1-1
v_call: TRBV5-5
clone_size: NA
d_call: NA

cdr3_aa: CAISESSDEQYF
cdr3_nt: TGTGCCATCAGTGAGTCCTCGGACGAGCAGTACTTC
j_call: TRBJ2-7
v_call: TRBV10-3
clone_size: NA
d_call: NA

cdr3_aa: CASREQGANTEAFF
cdr3_nt: TGCGCCAGCCGAGAGCAGGGGGCGAACACTGAAGCTTTCTTT
j_call: TRBJ1-1
v_call: TRBV4-1
clone_size: NA
d_call: TRBD1

cdr3_aa: CAIGRAGGHGTDTQYF
cdr3_nt: TGTGCCATCGGCCGAGCGGGGGGGCACGGCACAGATACGCAGTATTTT
j_call: TRBJ2-3
v_call: TRBV10-3
clone_size: NA
d_call: TRBD2

cdr3_aa: CASSQGVPSTDTQYF
cdr3_nt: TGTGCCAGCTCACAGGGGGTCCCTTCCACAGATACGCAGTATTTT
j_call: TRBJ2-3
v_call: TRBV18
clone_size: NA
d_call: NA

cdr3_aa: CASSVTHYGYTF
cdr3_nt: TGTGCCAGCAGCGTGACACATTATGGCTACACCTTC
j_call: TRBJ1-2
v_call: TRBV9
clone_size: NA
d_call: NA

cdr3_aa: CASSSEGQLNEQFF
cdr3_nt: TGTGCCAGCAGCTCCGAGGGACAGCTCAATGAGCAGTTCTTC
j_call: TRBJ2-1
v_call: TRBV7-9
clone_size: NA
d_call: TRBD1

cdr3_aa: CASSLGTAGATEAFF
cdr3_nt: TGTGCCAGCAGCTTAGGGACCGCAGGGGCCACTGAAGCTTTCTTT
j_call: TRBJ1-1
v_call: TRBV11-2
clone_size: NA
d_call: NA

cdr3_aa: CASSLGFASGEESGYTF
cdr3_nt: TGTGCCAGCAGCTTGGGATTTGCGTCAGGGGAAGAGAGTGGCTACACCTTC
j_call: TRBJ1-2
v_call: TRBV5-6
clone_size: NA
d_call: NA

cdr3_aa: CASSFGSTRNTEAFF
cdr3_nt: TGTGCCAGCAGCTTCGGTTCAACGAGGAACACTGAAGCTTTCTTT
j_call: TRBJ1-1
v_call: TRBV7-3
clone_size: NA
d_call: NA

cdr3_aa: CASSTDRDQPQHF
cdr3_nt: TGTGCCAGCAGCACCGACAGAGATCAGCCCCAGCATTTT
j_call: TRBJ1-5
v_call: TRBV2
clone_size: NA
d_call: NA

cdr3_aa: CASSLNELADTQYF
cdr3_nt: TGTGCCAGCAGCTTAAATGAACTAGCGGATACGCAGTATTTT
j_call: TRBJ2-3
v_call: TRBV7-2
clone_size: NA
d_call: TRBD2

cdr3_aa: CASSLRAGGTGELFF
cdr3_nt: TGCGCCAGCAGCTTGCGAGCGGGAGGCACCGGGGAGCTGTTTTTT
j_call: TRBJ2-2
v_call: TRBV5-1
clone_size: NA
d_call: TRBD2

cdr3_aa: CASSQQGHYGYTF
cdr3_nt: TGTGCCAGCAGTCAACAGGGACACTATGGCTACACCTTC
j_call: TRBJ1-2
v_call: TRBV6-5
clone_size: NA
d_call: NA

cdr3_aa: CASSRENRARGEQYF
cdr3_nt: TGTGCCAGCAGCCGAGAGAACAGGGCTCGCGGCGAGCAGTACTTC
j_call: TRBJ2-7
v_call: TRBV7-9
clone_size: NA
d_call: NA

cdr3_aa: CASSPRTGGTEAFF
cdr3_nt: TGTGCCAGCTCACCACGGACAGGGGGCACTGAAGCTTTCTTT
j_call: TRBJ1-1
v_call: TRBV18
clone_size: NA
d_call: TRBD1

cdr3_aa: CASRASGGRTNTGELFF
cdr3_nt: TGTGCCAGCCGGGCTAGCGGGGGAAGGACGAACACCGGGGAGCTGTTTTTT
j_call: TRBJ2-2
v_call: TRBV7-9
clone_size: NA
d_call: TRBD2

cdr3_aa: CASSYQEGNQPQHF
cdr3_nt: TGTGCCAGCAGTTATCAAGAGGGCAATCAGCCCCAGCATTTT
j_call: TRBJ1-5
v_call: TRBV6-5
clone_size: NA
d_call: NA

cdr3_aa: CATSRWPQGFSSEAFF
cdr3_nt: TGTGCCACCAGCAGATGGCCACAGGGATTTTCTAGTGAAGCTTTCTTT
j_call: TRBJ1-1
v_call: TRBV15
clone_size: NA
d_call: NA

cdr3_aa: CASSLVDRAFGNTIYF
cdr3_nt: TGTGCCAGCAGCTTAGTTGACAGGGCTTTCGGAAACACCATATATTTT
j_call: TRBJ1-3
v_call: TRBV7-2
clone_size: NA
d_call: TRBD1

cdr3_aa: CASQGAILNYGYTF
cdr3_nt: TGTGCCAGCCAGGGGGCGATCCTTAACTATGGCTACACCTTC
j_call: TRBJ1-2
v_call: TRBV7-3
clone_size: NA
d_call: TRBD1

cdr3_aa: CASSPGAGEINYGYTF
cdr3_nt: TGTGCCAGCAGCCCCGGGGCAGGGGAAATTAACTATGGCTACACCTTC
j_call: TRBJ1-2
v_call: TRBV5-4
clone_size: NA
d_call: NA

cdr3_aa: CASSQGQGASGNTIYF
cdr3_nt: TGTGCCAGCAGCCAAGGTCAGGGGGCCTCTGGAAACACCATATATTTT
j_call: TRBJ1-3
v_call: TRBV4-2
clone_size: NA
d_call: TRBD1

cdr3_aa: CASSSDHNQPQHF
cdr3_nt: TGTGCCAGCAGCTCAGATCACAATCAGCCCCAGCATTTT
j_call: TRBJ1-5
v_call: TRBV11-1
clone_size: once
d_call: NA

cdr3_aa: CASSQDLGGGYGYTF
cdr3_nt: TGCGCCAGCAGCCAAGATCTGGGGGGGGGCTATGGCTACACCTTC
j_call: TRBJ1-2
v_call: TRBV4-1
clone_size: NA
d_call: NA

cdr3_aa: CASSQDLGGGPREQFF
cdr3_nt: TGCGCCAGCAGCCAAGATTTGGGCGGGGGGCCTCGTGAGCAGTTCTTC
j_call: TRBJ2-1
v_call: TRBV4-3
clone_size: NA
d_call: TRBD2

cdr3_aa: CATGDTGVTGELFF
cdr3_nt: TGTGCCACCGGCGACACAGGGGTCACCGGGGAGCTGTTTTTT
j_call: TRBJ2-2
v_call: TRBV24-1
clone_size: NA
d_call: TRBD1

cdr3_aa: CASSIRQERGGRGTEAFF
cdr3_nt: TGTGCCAGCAGCATCAGACAGGAGCGGGGCGGAAGGGGCACTGAAGCTTTCTTT
j_call: TRBJ1-1
v_call: TRBV27
clone_size: NA
d_call: NA

cdr3_aa: CASSSWRQGLDEQFF
cdr3_nt: TGTGCCAGCAGTTCTTGGAGACAGGGGTTGGATGAGCAGTTCTTC
j_call: TRBJ2-1
v_call: TRBV6-5
clone_size: NA
d_call: TRBD1

cdr3_aa: CASSPVPGQGNIQYF
cdr3_nt: TGCGCCAGCAGCCCGGTCCCTGGACAGGGGAACATTCAGTACTTC
j_call: TRBJ2-4
v_call: TRBV5-1
clone_size: NA
d_call: TRBD1

cdr3_aa: CASSLGTVKNIQYF
cdr3_nt: TGTGCCAGCAGCTTGGGGACAGTAAAAAACATTCAGTACTTC
j_call: TRBJ2-4
v_call: TRBV11-2
clone_size: NA
d_call: TRBD1

cdr3_aa: CATSDVTGGNEQFF
cdr3_nt: TGTGCCACCAGTGATGTTACAGGGGGGAATGAGCAGTTCTTC
j_call: TRBJ2-1
v_call: TRBV24-1
clone_size: once
d_call: TRBD1

cdr3_aa: CASSYWQGQTNSPLHF
cdr3_nt: TGTGCCAGCAGTTACTGGCAGGGTCAGACTAATTCACCCCTCCACTTT
j_call: TRBJ1-6
v_call: TRBV6-2/TRBV6-3
clone_size: NA
d_call: NA

cdr3_aa: CASSTSLGQGARGTEAFF
cdr3_nt: TGTGCCAGTAGTACCTCTCTGGGACAGGGGGCGAGAGGGACTGAAGCTTTCTTT
j_call: TRBJ1-1
v_call: TRBV19
clone_size: NA
d_call: TRBD1

cdr3_aa: CASSLDGTGVGEQFF
cdr3_nt: TGCGCCAGCAGCTTGGACGGGACAGGGGTGGGTGAGCAGTTCTTC
j_call: TRBJ2-1
v_call: TRBV5-1
clone_size: NA
d_call: TRBD1

cdr3_aa: CAISEPGQGIYGYTF
cdr3_nt: TGTGCCATCAGTGAGCCGGGACAGGGAATCTATGGCTACACCTTC
j_call: TRBJ1-2
v_call: TRBV10-3
clone_size: NA
d_call: TRBD1

cdr3_aa: CASSQSSWTGGNSPLHF
cdr3_nt: TGTGCCAGCAGCCAATCTTCTTGGACAGGGGGAAATTCACCCCTCCACTTT
j_call: TRBJ1-6
v_call: TRBV3-1/TRBV3-2
clone_size: NA
d_call: TRBD1

cdr3_aa: CAWREPDNEQFF
cdr3_nt: TGTGCCTGGCGGGAACCCGACAATGAGCAGTTCTTC
j_call: TRBJ2-1
v_call: TRBV30
clone_size: NA
d_call: NA

cdr3_aa: CSAGPGQDNYGYTF
cdr3_nt: TGCAGCGCTGGGCCGGGACAGGATAACTATGGCTACACCTTC
j_call: TRBJ1-2
v_call: TRBV29-1
clone_size: NA
d_call: TRBD1

cdr3_aa: CASSQDMNTEAFF
cdr3_nt: TGCGCCAGCAGCCAGGACATGAACACTGAAGCTTTCTTT
j_call: TRBJ1-1
v_call: TRBV5-1
clone_size: few
d_call: NA

cdr3_aa: CASSLGAFYGYTF
cdr3_nt: TGTGCCAGCAGCTTGGGGGCATTCTATGGCTACACCTTC
j_call: TRBJ1-2
v_call: TRBV5-8
clone_size: NA
d_call: NA

cdr3_aa: CASSFGPRHTDTQYF
cdr3_nt: TGTGCCAGCAGCTTTGGTCCTCGACACACAGATACGCAGTATTTT
j_call: TRBJ2-3
v_call: TRBV9
clone_size: NA
d_call: NA

cdr3_aa: CASSDRTPYPTEAFF
cdr3_nt: TGTGCCAGCAGCGACCGGACACCATACCCCACTGAAGCTTTCTTT
j_call: TRBJ1-1
v_call: TRBV7-9
clone_size: NA
d_call: NA

cdr3_aa: CASRHGQINYGYTF
cdr3_nt: TGTGCCAGCAGGCACGGACAGATTAACTATGGCTACACCTTC
j_call: TRBJ1-2
v_call: TRBV6-6
clone_size: once
d_call: NA

cdr3_aa: CAIRDGLDTDTQYF
cdr3_nt: TGTGCCATCAGAGACGGACTAGACACAGATACGCAGTATTTT
j_call: TRBJ2-3
v_call: TRBV10-3
clone_size: NA
d_call: TRBD2

cdr3_aa: CASMGLNYGYTF
cdr3_nt: TGTGCCAGCATGGGCCTTAACTATGGCTACACCTTC
j_call: TRBJ1-2
v_call: TRBV27
clone_size: NA
d_call: NA

cdr3_aa: CASSRGQIPNQPQHF
cdr3_nt: TGTGCCAGCAGCCGTGGACAGATTCCCAATCAGCCCCAGCATTTT
j_call: TRBJ1-5
v_call: TRBV6-2/TRBV6-3
clone_size: NA
d_call: NA

cdr3_aa: CASSEPGTGNQPQHF
cdr3_nt: TGTGCCAGCAGTGAACCCGGGACAGGGAATCAGCCCCAGCATTTT
j_call: TRBJ1-5
v_call: TRBV2
clone_size: NA
d_call: TRBD1